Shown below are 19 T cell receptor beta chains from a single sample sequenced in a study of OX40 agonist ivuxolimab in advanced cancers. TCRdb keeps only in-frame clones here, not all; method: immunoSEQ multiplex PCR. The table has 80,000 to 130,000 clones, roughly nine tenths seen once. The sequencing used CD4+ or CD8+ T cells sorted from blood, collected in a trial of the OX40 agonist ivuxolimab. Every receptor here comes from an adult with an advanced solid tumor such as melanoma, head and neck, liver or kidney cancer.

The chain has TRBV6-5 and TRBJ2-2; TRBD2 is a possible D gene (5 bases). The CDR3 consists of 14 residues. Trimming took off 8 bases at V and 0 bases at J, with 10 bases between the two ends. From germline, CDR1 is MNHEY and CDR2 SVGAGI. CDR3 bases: TGTGCCAGCCGGGGAGAGACGAACACCGGGGAGCTGTTTTTT. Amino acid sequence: CASRGETNTGELFF.

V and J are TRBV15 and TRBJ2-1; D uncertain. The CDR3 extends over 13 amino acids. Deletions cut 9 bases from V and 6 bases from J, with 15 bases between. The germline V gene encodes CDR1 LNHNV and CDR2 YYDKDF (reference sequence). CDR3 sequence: CATAPRTSNEQFF. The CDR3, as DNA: TGTGCCACTGCCCCCCGGACGAGCAATGAGCAGTTCTTC.

This CDR3 reads CASRPGTSSYEQYF. DNA of the CDR3: TGTGCCAGCAGGCCCGGGACTAGCTCCTACGAGCAGTACTTC. This chain links TRBV28 with TRBJ2-5; 8 nucleotides agree with TRBD2. The DNA end is a closer match to TRBJ2-7, so the J assignment may be wrong. The CDR3 is 14 residues long. Per the germline V gene, CDR1 is MDHEN and CDR2 is SYDVKM.

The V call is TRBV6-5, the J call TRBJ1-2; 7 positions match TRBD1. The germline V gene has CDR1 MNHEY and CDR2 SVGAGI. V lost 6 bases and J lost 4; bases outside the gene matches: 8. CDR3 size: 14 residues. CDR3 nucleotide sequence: TGTGCCAGCAGCTCCCGACAGGGCAGCTATGGCTACACCTTC. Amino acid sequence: CASSSRQGSYGYTF.

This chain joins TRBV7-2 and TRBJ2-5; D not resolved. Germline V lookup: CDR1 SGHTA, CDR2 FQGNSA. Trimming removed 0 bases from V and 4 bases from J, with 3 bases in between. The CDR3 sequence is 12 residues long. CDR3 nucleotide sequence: TGTGCCAGCAGCTTAGCGGTAGAGACCCAGTACTTC. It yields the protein CASSLAVETQYF.

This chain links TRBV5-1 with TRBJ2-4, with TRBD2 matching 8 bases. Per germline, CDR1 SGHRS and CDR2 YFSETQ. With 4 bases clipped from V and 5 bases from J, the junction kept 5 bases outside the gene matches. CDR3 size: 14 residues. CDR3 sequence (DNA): TGCGCCAGCAGCCGCCCGGGAGGGGAAAACATTCAGTACTTC. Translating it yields CASSRPGGENIQYF.

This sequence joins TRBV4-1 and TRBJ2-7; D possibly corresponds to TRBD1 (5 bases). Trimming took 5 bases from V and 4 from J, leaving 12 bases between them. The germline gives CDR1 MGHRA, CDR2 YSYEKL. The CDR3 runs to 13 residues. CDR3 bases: TGCGCCAGCAGCGCCGACAGACCTTACGAGCAGTACTTC. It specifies CASSADRPYEQYF.

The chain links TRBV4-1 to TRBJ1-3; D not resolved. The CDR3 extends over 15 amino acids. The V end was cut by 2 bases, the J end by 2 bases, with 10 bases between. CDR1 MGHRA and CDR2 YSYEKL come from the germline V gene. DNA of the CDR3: TGCGCCAGCAGCCAAAGGGATGCACCTGGAAACACCATATATTTT. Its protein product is CASSQRDAPGNTIYF.

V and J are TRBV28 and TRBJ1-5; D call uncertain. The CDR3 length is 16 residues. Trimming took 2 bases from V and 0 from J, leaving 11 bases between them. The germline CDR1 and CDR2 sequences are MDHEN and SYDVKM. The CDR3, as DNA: TGTGCCAGCAGTTTAACCCGGGGATATAGCAATCAGCCCCAGCATTTT. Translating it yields CASSLTRGYSNQPQHF.

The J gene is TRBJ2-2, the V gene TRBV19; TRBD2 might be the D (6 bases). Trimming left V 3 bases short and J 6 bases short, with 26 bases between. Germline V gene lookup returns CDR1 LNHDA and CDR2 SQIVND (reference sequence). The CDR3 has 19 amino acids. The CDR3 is CASSISFGWRERKAGELFF. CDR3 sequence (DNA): TGTGCCAGTAGTATTTCTTTCGGGTGGCGGGAAAGAAAAGCCGGGGAGCTGTTTTTT. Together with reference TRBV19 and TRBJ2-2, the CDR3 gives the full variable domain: DGGITQSPKYLFRKEGQNVTLSCEQNLNHDAMYWYRQDPGQGLRLIYYSQIVNDFQKGDIAEGYSVSREKKESFPLTVTSAQKNPTAFYLCASSISFGWRERKAGELFFGEGSRLTVL.

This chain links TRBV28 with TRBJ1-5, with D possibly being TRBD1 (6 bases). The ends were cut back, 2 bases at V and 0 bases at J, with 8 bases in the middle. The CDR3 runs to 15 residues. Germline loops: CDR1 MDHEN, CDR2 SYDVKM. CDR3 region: CASSLRGYSNQPQHF. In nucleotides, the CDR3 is TGTGCCAGCAGTTTAAGGGGGTATAGCAATCAGCCCCAGCATTTT.

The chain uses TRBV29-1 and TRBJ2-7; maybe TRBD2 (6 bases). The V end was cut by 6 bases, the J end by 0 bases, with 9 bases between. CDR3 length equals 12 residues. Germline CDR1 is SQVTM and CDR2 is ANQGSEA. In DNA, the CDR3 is TGCAGCGTGCGGGACCCCTCCTACGAGCAGTACTTC. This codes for CSVRDPSYEQYF.

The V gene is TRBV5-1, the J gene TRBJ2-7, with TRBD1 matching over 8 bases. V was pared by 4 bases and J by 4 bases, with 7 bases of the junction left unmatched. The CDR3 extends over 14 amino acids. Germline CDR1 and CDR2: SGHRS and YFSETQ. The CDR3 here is CASSPSGQAYEQYF. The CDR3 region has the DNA TGCGCCAGCAGCCCTTCGGGACAGGCATACGAGCAGTACTTC. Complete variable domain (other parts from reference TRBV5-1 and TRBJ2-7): KAGVTQTPRYLIKTRGQQVTLSCSPISGHRSVSWYQQTPGQGLQFLFEYFSETQRNKGNFPGRFSGRQFSNSRSEMNVSTLELGDSALYLCASSPSGQAYEQYFGPGTRLTVT.

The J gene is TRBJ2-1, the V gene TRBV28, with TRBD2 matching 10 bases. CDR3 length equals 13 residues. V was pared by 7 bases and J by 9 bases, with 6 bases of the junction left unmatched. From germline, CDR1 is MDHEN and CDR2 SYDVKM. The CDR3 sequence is CASTSSGSREQFF. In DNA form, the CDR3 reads TGTGCCAGCACGTCTAGCGGGAGTCGTGAGCAGTTCTTC.

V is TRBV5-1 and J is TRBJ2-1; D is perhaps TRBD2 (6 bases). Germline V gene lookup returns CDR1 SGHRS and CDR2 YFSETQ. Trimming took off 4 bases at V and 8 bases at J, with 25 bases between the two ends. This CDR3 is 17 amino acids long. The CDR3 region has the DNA TGCGCCAGCAGCCCCATCCCCCCCGGGACTGGCCTCGATGAGCAGTTCTTC. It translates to CASSPIPPGTGLDEQFF. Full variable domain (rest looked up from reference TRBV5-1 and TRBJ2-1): KAGVTQTPRYLIKTRGQQVTLSCSPISGHRSVSWYQQTPGQGLQFLFEYFSETQRNKGNFPGRFSGRQFSNSRSEMNVSTLELGDSALYLCASSPIPPGTGLDEQFFGPGTRLTVL.

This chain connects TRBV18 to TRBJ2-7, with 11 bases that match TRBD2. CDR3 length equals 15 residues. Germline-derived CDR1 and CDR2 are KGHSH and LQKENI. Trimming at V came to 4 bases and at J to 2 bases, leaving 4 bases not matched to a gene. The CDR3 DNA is TGTGCCAGCTCACGCGGACTAGCGGGCGCCTACGAGCAGTACTTC. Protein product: CASSRGLAGAYEQYF.

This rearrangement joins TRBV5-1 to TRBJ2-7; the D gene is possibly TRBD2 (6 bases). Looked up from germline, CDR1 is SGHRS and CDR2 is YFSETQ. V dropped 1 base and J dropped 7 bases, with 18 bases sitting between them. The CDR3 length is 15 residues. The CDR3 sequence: CASSLYPRVGGEQYF. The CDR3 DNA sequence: TGCGCCAGCAGCTTGTACCCCCGCGTCGGAGGGGAGCAGTACTTC. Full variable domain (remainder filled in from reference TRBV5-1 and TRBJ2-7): KAGVTQTPRYLIKTRGQQVTLSCSPISGHRSVSWYQQTPGQGLQFLFEYFSETQRNKGNFPGRFSGRQFSNSRSEMNVSTLELGDSALYLCASSLYPRVGGEQYFGPGTRLTVT.

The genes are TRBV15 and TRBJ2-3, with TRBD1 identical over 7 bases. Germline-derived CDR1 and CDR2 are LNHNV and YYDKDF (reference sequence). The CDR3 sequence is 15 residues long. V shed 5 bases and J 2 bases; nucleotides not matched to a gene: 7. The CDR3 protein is CATSGDRVLTDTQYF. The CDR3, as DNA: TGTGCCACCAGCGGTGACAGGGTCCTCACAGATACGCAGTATTTT.

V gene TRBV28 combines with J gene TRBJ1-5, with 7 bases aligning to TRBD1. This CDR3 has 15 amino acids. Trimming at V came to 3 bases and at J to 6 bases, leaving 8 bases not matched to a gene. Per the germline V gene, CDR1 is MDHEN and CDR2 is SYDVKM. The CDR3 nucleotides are TGTGCCAGCAGTTTGTGGCAGGGGGTAGGTCAGCCCCAGCATTTT. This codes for CASSLWQGVGQPQHF.